What follows are 10 T cell receptor beta chains derived from one specimen sequenced in a study of T cells after yellow fever vaccination. TCRdb ran MiXCR on the 5' RACE reads and lists one entry per CDR3 protein. The sample yields about 370,000 distinct CDR3 sequences, about 9.9% seen once. The sequences come from PBMCs, collected on the day of the first yellow fever vaccination. The receptors stem from a man aged 18-30 years who received the YFV17D yellow fever vaccine.

Only a few counts were recorded for this clonotype. The CDR3 bases are TGTGCCAGCAGCCAAACCTCGAGGGGGGGGATGAGGGCTGAAGCTTTCTTT. This codes for CASSQTSRGGMRAEAFF. The chain links TRBV4-2 to TRBJ1-1, with D tentatively TRBD1 (6 bases). V dropped 2 bases and J dropped 6 bases, with 22 bases sitting between them. Germline V gene sequence: CDR1 LGHNA, CDR2 YNFKEQ. CDR3 length: 17 amino acids.

This clonotype was counted at least ten times. The rearrangement uses TRBV7-3 and TRBJ1-1; no firm D call. V was cut by 6 bases and J by 5 bases, with 13 bases left in between. CDR3 length: 13 residues. Germline loops: CDR1 SGHTA, CDR2 FQGTGA. CDR3 in amino acids: CASSSGGLTEAFF. The CDR3 nucleotides are TGTGCCAGCAGTTCCGGTGGGTTGACTGAAGCTTTCTTT.

This clonotype was counted only a few times. The gene calls are TRBV5-1 and TRBJ1-1; perhaps TRBD1 as D (5 bases). V lost 4 bases, J lost 3 bases, and 19 bases lay in between. The germline CDR1 and CDR2 sequences are SGHRS and YFSETQ. This CDR3 has 16 amino acids. The CDR3 reads CASSPLTGQGYTEAFF. In DNA, the CDR3 is TGCGCCAGCAGCCCCCTAACGGGGCAGGGATACACTGAAGCTTTCTTT.

This clonotype occurred many times. This sequence joins TRBV4-1 and TRBJ2-2; no clear D. The V gene's germline CDR1 is MGHRA and CDR2 YSYEKL. The CDR3 covers 16 residues. V lost 4 bases, J lost 1 base, and 13 bases lay in between. CDR3 amino acids: CASSPPGRGNTGELFF. The CDR3 bases are TGCGCCAGCAGCCCACCAGGCCGAGGGAACACCGGGGAGCTGTTTTTT.

The V gene is TRBV4-2, the J gene TRBJ1-3, with D perhaps matching TRBD1 (5 bases). The length of the CDR3 is 16 residues. Germline CDR1 and CDR2: LGHNA and YNFKEQ. Trimming cost V 4 bases and J 0 bases, with 13 bases left between them. The CDR3 here is CASSRTTDDSGNTIYF. CDR3 in DNA: TGTGCCAGCAGCCGAACGACAGACGACTCTGGAAACACCATATATTTT.

Comment on this clonotype: An end of the junction does not agree with germline; a read error may underlie this. The CDR3 DNA reads as TGTGCTAGCAGCGGGGGACGGTCCACAGATACGCAGTATTTT. Amino acid sequence: CASSGGRSTDTQYF. V usage is TRBV7-7 and J usage is TRBJ2-3; 8 nucleotides align to TRBD2. This CDR3 region has 14 residues. CDR1 and CDR2 (germline): SSHAT, FNYEAQ (reference sequence). Full variable domain (outside the CDR3, taken from reference TRBV7-7 and TRBJ2-3): GAGVSQSPRYKVTKRGQDVTLRCDPISSHATLYWYQQALGQGPEFLTYFNYEAQPDKSGLPSDRFSAERPEGSISTLTIQRTEQRDSAMYRCASSGGRSTDTQYFGPGTRLTVL.

The chain is built from TRBV5-1 and TRBJ2-1; 15 bases align to TRBD2. In germline, CDR1 is SGHRS, CDR2 YFSETQ. With V trimmed by 3 bases and J by 7 bases, 11 bases remained unmatched. The CDR3 spans 18 residues. This chain's CDR3 is CASSWTSGGGRESNEQFF. The DNA for the CDR3 is TGCGCCAGCAGCTGGACTAGCGGGGGGGGGCGGGAGAGTAATGAGCAGTTCTTC.

V usage is TRBV10-3 and J usage is TRBJ1-1, with D tentatively TRBD1 (6 bases). V was shortened by 4 bases and J by 3 bases, with 9 bases between the two germline ends. The CDR3 runs 13 residues. CDR1 ENHRY and CDR2 SYGVKD come from the germline V gene. CDR3 in amino acids: CAISVRGDTEAFF. In nucleotides, the CDR3 is TGTGCCATCAGTGTCAGGGGTGACACTGAAGCTTTCTTT.

This clonotype was counted a few times. The V and J genes are TRBV24-1 and TRBJ2-2, with TRBD1 matching over 9 bases. Trimming took 3 bases from V and 5 from J; bases not matched to a gene: 6. The CDR3 runs 16 residues. The germline CDR1 and CDR2 sequences are KGHDR and SFDVKD. The CDR3 reads CATSDPGTGTTGELFF. The CDR3 DNA reads as TGTGCCACCAGTGATCCCGGGACAGGGACAACCGGGGAGCTGTTTTTT.

The V and J genes are TRBV19 and TRBJ2-1, with a possible D match to TRBD2 (7 bases). The CDR3 covers 15 residues. Deletions cut 5 bases from V and 6 bases from J, with 17 bases between. Germline CDR1 and CDR2: LNHDA and SQIVND (reference sequence). DNA for the CDR3: TGTGCCAGTAGTGTCCGGGACAAGCGGGGCAATGAGCAGTTCTTC. Protein product: CASSVRDKRGNEQFF.